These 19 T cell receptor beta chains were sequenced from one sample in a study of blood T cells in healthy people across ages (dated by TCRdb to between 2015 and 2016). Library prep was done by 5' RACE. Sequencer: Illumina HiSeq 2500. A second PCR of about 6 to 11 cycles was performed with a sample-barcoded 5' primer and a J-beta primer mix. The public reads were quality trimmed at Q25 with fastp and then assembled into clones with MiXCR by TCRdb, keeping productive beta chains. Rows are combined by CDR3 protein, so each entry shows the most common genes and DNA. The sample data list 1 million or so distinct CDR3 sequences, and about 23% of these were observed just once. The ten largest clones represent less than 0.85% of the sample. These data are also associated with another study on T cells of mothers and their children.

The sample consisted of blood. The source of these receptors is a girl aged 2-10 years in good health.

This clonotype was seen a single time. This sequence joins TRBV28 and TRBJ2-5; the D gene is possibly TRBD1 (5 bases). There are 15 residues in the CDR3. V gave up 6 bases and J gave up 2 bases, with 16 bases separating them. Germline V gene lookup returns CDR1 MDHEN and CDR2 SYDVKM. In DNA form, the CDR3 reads TGTGCCAGCAGGTCCCTTCGACAGAAACAAGAGACCCAGTACTTC. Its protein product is CASRSLRQKQETQYF. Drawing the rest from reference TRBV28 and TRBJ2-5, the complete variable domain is DVKVTQSSRYLVKRTGEKVFLECVQDMDHENMFWYRQDPGLGLRLIYFSYDVKMKEKGDIPEGYSVSREKKERFSLILESASTNQTSMYLCASRSLRQKQETQYFGPGTRLLVL.

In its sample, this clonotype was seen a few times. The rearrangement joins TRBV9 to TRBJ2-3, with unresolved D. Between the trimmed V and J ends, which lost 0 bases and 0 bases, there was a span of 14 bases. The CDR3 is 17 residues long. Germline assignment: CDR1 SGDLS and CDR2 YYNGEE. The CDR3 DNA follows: TGTGCCAGCAGCGTAGATCCAGCCGACCTTAGCACAGATACGCAGTATTTT. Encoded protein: CASSVDPADLSTDTQYF.

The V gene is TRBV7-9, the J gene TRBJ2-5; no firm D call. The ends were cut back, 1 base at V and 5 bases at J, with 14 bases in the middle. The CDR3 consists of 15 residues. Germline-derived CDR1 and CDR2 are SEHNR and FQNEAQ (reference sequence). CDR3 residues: CASSLVDPRRETQYF. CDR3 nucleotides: TGTGCCAGCAGCTTAGTTGACCCTCGAAGGGAGACCCAGTACTTC.

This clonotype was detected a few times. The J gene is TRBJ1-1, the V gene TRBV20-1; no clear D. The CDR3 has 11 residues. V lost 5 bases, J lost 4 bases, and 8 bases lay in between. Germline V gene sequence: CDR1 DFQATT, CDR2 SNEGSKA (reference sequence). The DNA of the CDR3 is TGCAGTGCTTATGTGGGCACTGAAGCTTTCTTT. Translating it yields CSAYVGTEAFF.

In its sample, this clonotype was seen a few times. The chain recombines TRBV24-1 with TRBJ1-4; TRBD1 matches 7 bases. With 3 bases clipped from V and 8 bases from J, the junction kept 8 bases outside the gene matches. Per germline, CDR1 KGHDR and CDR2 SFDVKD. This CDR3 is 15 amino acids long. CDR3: CATSDPGGSGEKLFF. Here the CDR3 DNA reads TGTGCCACCAGTGATCCAGGGGGTTCCGGGGAAAAACTGTTTTTT.

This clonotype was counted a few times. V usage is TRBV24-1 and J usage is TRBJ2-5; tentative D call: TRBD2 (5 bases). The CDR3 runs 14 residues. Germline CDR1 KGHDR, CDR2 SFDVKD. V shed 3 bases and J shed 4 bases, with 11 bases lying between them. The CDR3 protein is CATSDPREGETQYF. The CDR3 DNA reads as TGTGCCACCAGTGATCCCCGAGAGGGAGAGACCCAGTACTTC.

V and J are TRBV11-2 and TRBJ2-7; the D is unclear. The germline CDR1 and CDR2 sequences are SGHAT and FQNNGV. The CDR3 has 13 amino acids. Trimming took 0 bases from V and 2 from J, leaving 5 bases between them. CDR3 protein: CASSLEPTYEQYF. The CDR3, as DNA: TGTGCCAGCAGCTTAGAGCCCACCTACGAGCAGTACTTC.

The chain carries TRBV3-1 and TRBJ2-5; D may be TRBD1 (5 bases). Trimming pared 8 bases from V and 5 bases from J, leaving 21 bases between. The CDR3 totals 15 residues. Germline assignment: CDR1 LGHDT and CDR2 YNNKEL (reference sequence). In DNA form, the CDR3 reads TGTGCCAGCGCCAACTCAGGGTTTCGTGAGGAGACCCAGTACTTC. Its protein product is CASANSGFREETQYF.

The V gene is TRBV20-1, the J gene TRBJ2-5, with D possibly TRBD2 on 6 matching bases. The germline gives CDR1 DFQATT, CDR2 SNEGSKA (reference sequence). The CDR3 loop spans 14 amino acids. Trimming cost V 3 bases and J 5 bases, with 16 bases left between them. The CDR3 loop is CSARATLAGETQYF. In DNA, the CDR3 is TGCAGTGCTAGGGCCACACTAGCCGGGGAGACCCAGTACTTC.

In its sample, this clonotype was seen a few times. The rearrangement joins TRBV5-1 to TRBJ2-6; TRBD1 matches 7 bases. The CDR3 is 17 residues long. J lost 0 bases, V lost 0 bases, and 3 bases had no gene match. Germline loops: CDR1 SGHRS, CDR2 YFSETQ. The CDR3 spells CASSLAGTDSGANVLTF. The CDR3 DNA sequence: TGCGCCAGCAGCTTGGCAGGGACAGACTCTGGGGCCAACGTCCTGACTTTC.

The CDR3 DNA sequence: TGCGCCAGCAGCCAAGAGCCCGGGAGTTCGGGCGGCTACACCTTC. Translating gives CASSQEPGSSGGYTF. The chain couples TRBV4-1 to TRBJ1-2; D unclear. The CDR3 runs 15 residues. Trimming took 0 bases from V and 8 from J, leaving 16 bases between them. In germline, CDR1 is MGHRA, CDR2 YSYEKL.

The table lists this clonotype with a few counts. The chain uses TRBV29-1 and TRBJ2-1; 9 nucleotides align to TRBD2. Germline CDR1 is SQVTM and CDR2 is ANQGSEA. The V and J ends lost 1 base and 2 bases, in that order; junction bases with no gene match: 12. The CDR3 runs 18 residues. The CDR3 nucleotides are TGCAGCGTTGAAGGGACTAGCGAGAACCCCATCCCCTACAATGAGCAGTTCTTC. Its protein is CSVEGTSENPIPYNEQFF.

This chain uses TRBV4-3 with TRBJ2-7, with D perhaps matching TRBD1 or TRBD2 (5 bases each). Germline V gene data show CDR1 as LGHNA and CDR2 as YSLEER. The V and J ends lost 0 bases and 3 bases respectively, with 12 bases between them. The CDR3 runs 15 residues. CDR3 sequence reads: CASSQDVSGSYEQYF. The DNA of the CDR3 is TGCGCCAGCAGCCAAGATGTTTCAGGGAGCTACGAGCAGTACTTC.

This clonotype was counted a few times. The CDR3, as DNA: TGTGCCAGCAGCTCCGACACACCCTCCTACGAGCAGTACTTC. Translated, it gives CASSSDTPSYEQYF. This chain connects TRBV7-9 to TRBJ2-7; D is undetermined. Germline CDR1 reads SEHNR; CDR2 reads FQNEAQ (reference sequence). V lost 4 bases, J lost 0 bases, and 10 bases lay in between. The CDR3 is made up of 14 amino acids. The whole variable domain, remainder taken from reference TRBV7-9 and TRBJ2-7, is DTGVSQNPRHKITKRGQNVTFRCDPISEHNRLYWYRQTLGQGPEFLTYFQNEAQLEKSRLLSDRFSAERPKGSFSTLEIQRTEQGDSAMYLCASSSDTPSYEQYFGPGTRLTVT.

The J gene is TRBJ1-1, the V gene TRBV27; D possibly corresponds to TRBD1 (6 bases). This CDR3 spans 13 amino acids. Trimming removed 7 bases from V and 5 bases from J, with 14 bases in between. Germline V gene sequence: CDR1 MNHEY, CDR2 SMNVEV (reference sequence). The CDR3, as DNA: TGTGCCAGCAAACACAGGGTAGGGACTGAAGCTTTCTTT. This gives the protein CASKHRVGTEAFF.

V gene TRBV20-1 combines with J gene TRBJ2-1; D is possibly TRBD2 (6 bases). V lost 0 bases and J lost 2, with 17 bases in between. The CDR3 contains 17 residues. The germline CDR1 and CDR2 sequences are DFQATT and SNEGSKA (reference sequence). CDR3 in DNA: TGCAGTGCTAGAGATCCTGGGCGGGGCGGGGCCTACAATGAGCAGTTCTTC. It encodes CSARDPGRGGAYNEQFF.

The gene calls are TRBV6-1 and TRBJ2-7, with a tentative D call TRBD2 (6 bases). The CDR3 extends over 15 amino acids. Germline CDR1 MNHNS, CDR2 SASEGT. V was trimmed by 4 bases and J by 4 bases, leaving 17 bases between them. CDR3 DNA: TGTGCCAGCAGTGGGGGACTCCTGGGGAGATACGAGCAGTACTTC. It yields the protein CASSGGLLGRYEQYF.

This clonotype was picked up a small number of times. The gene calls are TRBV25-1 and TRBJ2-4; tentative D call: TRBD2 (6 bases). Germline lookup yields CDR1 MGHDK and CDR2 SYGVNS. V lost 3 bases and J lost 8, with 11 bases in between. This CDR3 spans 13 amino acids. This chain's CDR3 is CASSEGGSDIQYF. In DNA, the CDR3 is TGTGCCAGCAGTGAGGGAGGCAGTGACATTCAGTACTTC.

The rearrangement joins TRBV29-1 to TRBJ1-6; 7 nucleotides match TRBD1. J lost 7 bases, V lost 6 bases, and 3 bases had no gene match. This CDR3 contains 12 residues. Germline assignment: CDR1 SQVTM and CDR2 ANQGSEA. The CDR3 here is CSVRTGNSPLHF. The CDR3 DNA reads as TGCAGCGTGAGGACAGGAAATTCACCCCTCCACTTT.